This record concerns one T cell receptor (beta chain) sequence. Its specificity is unknown. This record belongs to a study of cytomegalovirus exposure and HLA in healthy donors. With V trimmed by 5 bases and J by 4 bases, 5 bases remained unmatched. The CDR3 loop spans 14 amino acids. Per the germline V gene, CDR1 is LNHDA and CDR2 is SQIVND (reference sequence). PCR involved 60 Vbeta and 13 Jbeta primers. Libraries were prepared by immunoSEQ multiplex PCR; TCRdb keeps only in-frame clonotypes and omits some of them. This table holds approximately 170,000 clones, 76% found once. Each donor's status was that of a healthy bone marrow donor. Regarding the study as a whole: Certain indistinguishable V segments, among them TRBV6-2 and TRBV6-3, were excluded. The investigators catalogued 150 to 200 TCR beta chains as cytomegalovirus-associated. Most TCR beta V segments were productive about 87% or about 30% of the time in an earlier analysis.

The receptor comes from a female donor in good health and CMV-seronegative. Material: PBMCs. The chain recombines TRBV19 with TRBJ2-1; the match to TRBD2 covers 7 bases. The CDR3 here is CASSPWDYYNEQFF. In nucleotides, the CDR3 is TGTGCCAGTAGTCCCTGGGACTATTACAATGAGCAGTTCTTC.